A single sample is the source of the 29 T cell receptor beta chains below, sequenced in a study of response to subunit inactivated influenza vaccine. TCRdb independently ran MiXCR on the RT-PCR reads; one entry per CDR3 protein. The sample has some 480,000 distinct CDR3 sequences, about 10% seen once. This material consisted of PBMCs from blood, taken 35 to 45 days after vaccination. These receptors came from a man aged 45-65 years who received an inactivated influenza vaccine.

This clonotype has only a few counts. The V call is TRBV10-3, the J call TRBJ2-3, with 7 positions matching TRBD2. Germline lookup yields CDR1 ENHRY and CDR2 SYGVKD. The CDR3 runs to 14 residues. The junction had 4 bases not matched to a gene; V was cut back by 5 bases and J by 2 bases. In DNA form, the CDR3 reads TGTGCCATCAGTTCTAGCGGTAACACAGATACGCAGTATTTT. Encoded protein: CAISSSGNTDTQYF.

This clonotype appeared a few times. J is TRBJ2-6 and V is TRBV20-1; D remains ambiguous. The CDR3 spans 13 residues. From germline, CDR1 is DFQATT and CDR2 SNEGSKA (reference sequence). V was pared by 1 base and J by 4 bases, with 5 bases between. CDR3 DNA sequence: TGCAGTGCTAGAGGTACCGGGGCCAACGTCCTGACTTTC. This sequence encodes CSARGTGANVLTF.

This clonotype showed up just a few times. One junction end does not reproduce the germline sequence, and a read error may be involved. The genes are TRBV28 and TRBJ2-3, with D perhaps matching TRBD2 (7 bases). CDR1 is MDHEN, CDR2 SYDVKM, per germline. The CDR3 is made up of 15 amino acids. The CDR3 DNA is TGTGCCAGCAGTTTCGGGGGGCTGACCACAGATATGCAGTATTTT. Translated, it gives CASSFGGLTTDMQYF.

This clonotype was recorded a few times. The chain carries TRBV4-3 and TRBJ2-7; 10 bases fit TRBD2. Germline V CDR1 and CDR2: LGHNA, YSLEER. Losses at the gene ends were 2 bases for V and 7 bases for J; bases not matched to a gene: 11. The CDR3 length is 16 residues. The CDR3, as DNA: TGCGCCAGCAGCCAATCCGGACTAGCGGTTCTACGGGAGCAGTACTTC. Amino acid sequence: CASSQSGLAVLREQYF.

This clonotype was observed at least ten times. This chain connects TRBV7-9 to TRBJ2-3; D is possibly TRBD1 (6 bases). Germline CDR1 SEHNR, CDR2 FQNEAQ (reference sequence). V was pared by 5 bases and J by 2 bases, with 17 bases between. The CDR3 has 16 amino acids. The CDR3 nucleotides read TGTGCCAGCAGCCCCCGACAGGTCCTCATCACAGATACGCAGTATTTT. It translates to CASSPRQVLITDTQYF. Full variable domain (rest looked up from reference TRBV7-9 and TRBJ2-3): DTGVSQNPRHKITKRGQNVTFRCDPISEHNRLYWYRQTLGQGPEFLTYFQNEAQLEKSRLLSDRFSAERPKGSFSTLEIQRTEQGDSAMYLCASSPRQVLITDTQYFGPGTRLTVL.

This clonotype was seen more than once but under ten times. The chain couples TRBV5-1 to TRBJ2-7; TRBD1 might be the D (6 bases). There are 14 residues in the CDR3. Trimming cost V 0 bases and J 4 bases, with 11 bases left between them. Germline V gene sequence: CDR1 SGHRS, CDR2 YFSETQ. CDR3 coding DNA: TGCGCCAGCAGCTTGGAAGGCAGGGGTTACGAGCAGTACTTC. Amino acids: CASSLEGRGYEQYF.

V and J are TRBV15 and TRBJ1-4; D unresolved. Trimming removed 1 base from V and 0 bases from J, with 0 bases in between. CDR1 is LNHNV, CDR2 YYDKDF, per germline (reference sequence). CDR3 length: 13 residues. The CDR3 coding sequence is TGTGCCACCAGCAGAGCAACTAATGAAAAACTGTTTTTT. Protein sequence: CATSRATNEKLFF.

In this sample, this clonotype turned up a few times. The rearrangement links TRBV10-2 to TRBJ2-5; TRBD2 is a possible D gene (6 bases). V was trimmed by 3 bases and J by 3 bases, leaving 11 bases between them. Germline lookup yields CDR1 WSHSY and CDR2 SAAADI. This CDR3 is built from 14 residues. As DNA, the CDR3 is TGCGCCAGCAGTGATCGCGGGGCTGAAGAGACCCAGTACTTC. Protein sequence: CASSDRGAEETQYF.

The chain carries TRBV18 and TRBJ2-5, with 8 bases that match TRBD2. Germline assignment: CDR1 KGHSH and CDR2 LQKENI. This CDR3 contains 18 residues. After removal of 3 bases from V and 5 bases from J, the junction contained 17 bases not matched to a gene. The CDR3 region is CASSPTVAGTRGSETQYF. Here the CDR3 DNA reads TGTGCCAGCTCACCGACGGTGGCTGGGACTAGAGGTTCGGAGACCCAGTACTTC.

This clonotype was picked up many times. The rearrangement uses TRBV15 and TRBJ2-4, with 8 bases identical to TRBD2. The J segment lost 0 bases and the V segment lost 1 base, leaving 2 bases of the junction unmatched. The CDR3 consists of 16 residues. Per the germline V gene, CDR1 is LNHNV and CDR2 is YYDKDF (reference sequence). The CDR3, as DNA: TGTGCCACCAGCAGAGTAGCGGGGCTAGCCAAAAACATTCAGTACTTC. Translation gives CATSRVAGLAKNIQYF.

This clonotype appeared a few times. The chain recombines TRBV18 with TRBJ2-3, with 8 bases that match TRBD2. The CDR3 runs 16 residues. V lost 2 bases and J lost 2; bases outside the gene matches: 6. The germline gives CDR1 KGHSH, CDR2 LQKENI. The CDR3 DNA reads TGTGCCAGCTCACCATCCGGACTAGCTAACACAGATACGCAGTATTTT. As protein: CASSPSGLANTDTQYF. Using reference TRBV18 and TRBJ2-3 for the parts outside the CDR3, the full variable domain is NAGVMQNPRHLVRRRGQEARLRCSPMKGHSHVYWYRQLPEEGLKFMVYLQKENIIDESGMPKERFSAEFPKEGPSILRIQQVVRGDSAAYFCASSPSGLANTDTQYFGPGTRLTVL.

This clonotype was found many times. J is TRBJ1-1 and V is TRBV6-1; D might be TRBD1 (5 bases). This CDR3 spans 13 amino acids. The V gene lost 6 bases and the J gene lost 4 bases, with 12 bases spanning the gap. CDR1 is MNHNS and CDR2 is SASEGT in the germline V gene. The CDR3 is CASRGGRSTEAFF. The DNA of the CDR3 is TGTGCCAGCAGGGGGGGTAGGAGCACTGAAGCTTTCTTT.

This clonotype was counted between two and nine times. J is TRBJ2-7 and V is TRBV18; 9 bases map to TRBD1. The CDR3 runs 17 residues. Germline loops: CDR1 KGHSH, CDR2 LQKENI. V was clipped by 3 bases and J by 1 base; unmatched bases: 10. CDR3 region: CASSPLETGTGSYEQYF. The CDR3 nucleotides read TGTGCCAGCTCACCTTTGGAAACCGGGACAGGGTCCTACGAGCAGTACTTC.

This chain links TRBV10-3 with TRBJ1-2, with D tentatively TRBD1 (6 bases). The V end lost 11 bases, the J end lost 4 bases, and 17 bases lay between the germline ends. Germline V gene sequence: CDR1 ENHRY, CDR2 SYGVKD. The CDR3 has 13 amino acids. CDR3 nucleotides: TGTGCCGACCCTCGGGGGCGCGTCTATGGCTACACCTTC. It is translated as CADPRGRVYGYTF.

This clonotype has at least ten counts. This chain joins TRBV5-1 and TRBJ1-5; no definite D call. This CDR3 comprises 13 residues. Per the germline V gene, CDR1 is SGHRS and CDR2 is YFSETQ. Trimming cost V 4 bases and J 4 bases, with 9 bases left between them. In DNA form, the CDR3 reads TGCGCCAGCAGCGAGACGGTTAATCAGCCCCAGCATTTT. Amino acid sequence: CASSETVNQPQHF.

The J gene is TRBJ1-2, the V gene TRBV28; D is unresolved. Germline V gene lookup returns CDR1 MDHEN and CDR2 SYDVKM. The germline V and J ends were trimmed by 6 bases and 7 bases, with 24 bases remaining between them. The length of the CDR3 is 16 residues. CDR3 sequence (DNA): TGTGCCAGCAGCTACAAAGAACCGGGGTTTTTGGGTGGCTACACCTTC. This sequence encodes CASSYKEPGFLGGYTF.

V gene TRBV6-2 or TRBV6-3 combines with J gene TRBJ2-3; weak D call: TRBD2 (5 bases). The CDR3 length is 16 residues. Trimming pared 2 bases from V and 3 bases from J, leaving 15 bases between. Germline-derived CDR1 and CDR2 are MNHEY and SVGEGT. The CDR3 DNA is TGTGCCAGCAGTTACCCAGACGGGGTTATAACAGATACGCAGTATTTT. It codes for CASSYPDGVITDTQYF.

This clonotype was observed at least ten times. V gene TRBV10-3 combines with J gene TRBJ2-7; 12 positions agree with TRBD1. Trimming removed 7 bases from V and 5 bases from J; junction bases left unmatched: 9. The V gene's germline CDR1 is ENHRY and CDR2 SYGVKD. CDR3 length equals 15 residues. The CDR3 DNA reads as TGTGCCATCAAAGTATGGGACAGGGGGCGCGACGAGCAGTACTTC. This sequence encodes CAIKVWDRGRDEQYF.

V is TRBV20-1 and J is TRBJ1-5, with 7 nucleotides matching TRBD1. CDR1 and CDR2 (germline): DFQATT, SNEGSKA (reference sequence). The CDR3 runs 12 residues. V was clipped by 4 bases and J by 8 bases; unmatched bases: 5. The CDR3 here is CSAIGGLEPQHF. The CDR3 nucleotides read TGCAGTGCTATAGGGGGCCTGGAGCCCCAGCATTTT.

The chain links TRBV29-1 to TRBJ2-5; D is perhaps TRBD1 (5 bases). Germline V lookup: CDR1 SQVTM, CDR2 ANQGSEA. The length of the CDR3 is 12 residues. Deletions cut 6 bases from V and 5 bases from J, with 13 bases between. For the CDR3, the DNA is TGCAGCGTCTCGACAGTTTCGGAGACCCAGTACTTC. This codes for CSVSTVSETQYF.

This clonotype was seen repeatedly, ten times or more. This chain connects TRBV12-3 or TRBV12-4 to TRBJ2-7; D perhaps matches TRBD1 (7 bases). V was trimmed by 7 bases and J by 1 base, leaving 17 bases between them. This CDR3 region has 15 residues. CDR3 coding DNA: TGTGCCAGCAACAGTGGACAGGAGGGGTCCTACGAGCAGTACTTC. Translated, it gives CASNSGQEGSYEQYF.

This clonotype was observed a handful of times. The rearrangement uses TRBV20-1 and TRBJ1-4; TRBD1 agrees at 8 bases. CDR1 is DFQATT and CDR2 is SNEGSKA in the germline V gene (reference sequence). V lost 6 bases and J lost 7; bases outside the gene matches: 13. The CDR3 contains 15 residues. CDR3 DNA sequence: TGCAGTGCCCCCCGGGCCGGGACAGGAGGTGAAAAACTGTTTTTT. This codes for CSAPRAGTGGEKLFF.

This clonotype appeared many times. This chain links TRBV12-3 or TRBV12-4 with TRBJ2-3, with TRBD2 matching over 10 bases. V was clipped by 6 bases and J by 1 base; unmatched bases: 4. CDR3 length: 15 residues. CDR3 loop: CASSSLAGGTDTQYF. For the CDR3, the DNA is TGTGCCAGCAGCTCTCTAGCGGGAGGCACAGATACGCAGTATTTT.

This clonotype occurred many times. The chain uses TRBV4-3 and TRBJ1-1, with D hard to call. Trimming took off 1 base at V and 1 base at J, with 4 bases between the two ends. Germline loops: CDR1 LGHNA, CDR2 YSLEER. The CDR3 sequence is 13 residues long. The CDR3, as DNA: TGCGCCAGCAGCCAAGTCCCGAACACTGAAGCTTTCTTT. Residues: CASSQVPNTEAFF.

In its sample, this clonotype was seen a few times. The CDR3 spells CASSLERTNYGYTF. CDR3 sequence (DNA): TGCGCCAGCAGCTTGGAGAGGACTAACTATGGCTACACCTTC. The V call is TRBV5-1, the J call TRBJ1-2; no firm D call. Germline-derived CDR1 and CDR2 are SGHRS and YFSETQ. The germline V and J ends were trimmed by 0 bases and 0 bases, with 6 bases remaining between them. CDR3 size: 14 residues.

As DNA, the CDR3 is TGCAGCGTTCTAAAGGACACTAGCGGGGGGTACACCGGGGAGCTGTTTTTT. This sequence encodes CSVLKDTSGGYTGELFF. This rearrangement joins TRBV29-1 to TRBJ2-2; 12 positions match TRBD2. The ends lost 5 bases at V and 3 bases at J; junction bases unmatched: 10. The CDR3 sequence is 17 residues long. Germline V gene sequence: CDR1 SQVTM, CDR2 ANQGSEA.

J is TRBJ1-2 and V is TRBV6-5; D is perhaps TRBD1 (6 bases). CDR1 and CDR2 (germline): MNHEY, SVGAGI. This CDR3 spans 13 amino acids. Trimming took 4 bases from V and 2 from J, leaving 8 bases between them. The CDR3 coding sequence is TGTGCCAGCAGTTGGGACATGAACTATGGCTACACCTTC. Encoded protein: CASSWDMNYGYTF.

CDR3 residues: CASSLEGFDEQFF. CDR3 sequence (DNA): TGTGCCAGCAGCTTAGAGGGGTTCGATGAGCAGTTCTTC. V is TRBV11-2 and J is TRBJ2-1; no definite D call. Germline CDR1 reads SGHAT; CDR2 reads FQNNGV. The CDR3 has 13 residues. V was trimmed by 0 bases and J by 8 bases, leaving 8 bases between them. The variable domain in full, completed from reference TRBV11-2 and TRBJ2-1, reads EAGVAQSPRYKIIEKRQSVAFWCNPISGHATLYWYQQILGQGPKLLIQFQNNGVVDDSQLPKDRFSAERLKGVDSTLKIQPAKLEDSAVYLCASSLEGFDEQFFGPGTRLTVL.

This clonotype was seen more than once but under ten times. J is TRBJ1-1 and V is TRBV5-1; maybe TRBD1 (5 bases). The length of the CDR3 is 14 residues. V was cut by 1 base and J by 3 bases, with 10 bases left in between. The germline CDR1 and CDR2 sequences are SGHRS and YFSETQ. CDR3 in DNA: TGCGCCAGCAGCTTGAGTTGGGGGGACACTGAAGCTTTCTTT. Its protein product is CASSLSWGDTEAFF.